This T cell receptor (beta chain) was recorded in a study of blood T cells in healthy people across ages. This clonotype has a count of ten or more. Primed by a sample-barcoded 5' primer and a J-beta primer mix, a second PCR proceeded for about 6 to 12 cycles. A single record per CDR3 protein comes from TCRdb applying MiXCR to the 5' RACE reads. The sample has hundreds of thousands of distinct CDR3 sequences; 29% are singletons. Trimming stripped 5 bases from V and 9 bases from J, with 17 bases between. The germline V gene encodes CDR1 SGHTA and CDR2 FQGNSA. This CDR3 region has 14 residues. The chain employs TRBV7-2 and TRBJ2-1; D possibly corresponds to TRBD1 (6 bases). This sequence originates from a woman older than 75 in good health. Sequencing input: blood. As DNA, the CDR3 is TGTGCCAGCAGCCAGGACAGTCAAGTGGGTGAGCAGTTCTTC. Amino acids: CASSQDSQVGEQFF.